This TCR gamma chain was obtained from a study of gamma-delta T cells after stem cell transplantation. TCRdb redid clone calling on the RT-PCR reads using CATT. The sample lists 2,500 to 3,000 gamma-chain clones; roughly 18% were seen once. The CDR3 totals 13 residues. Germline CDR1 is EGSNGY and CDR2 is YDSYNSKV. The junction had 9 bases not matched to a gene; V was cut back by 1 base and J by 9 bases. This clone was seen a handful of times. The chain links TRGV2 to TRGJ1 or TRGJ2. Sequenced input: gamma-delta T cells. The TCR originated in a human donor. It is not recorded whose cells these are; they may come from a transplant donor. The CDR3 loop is CATWDGPPSKKLF. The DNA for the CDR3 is TGTGCCACCTGGGACGGACCCCCTTCTAAGAAACTCTTT.